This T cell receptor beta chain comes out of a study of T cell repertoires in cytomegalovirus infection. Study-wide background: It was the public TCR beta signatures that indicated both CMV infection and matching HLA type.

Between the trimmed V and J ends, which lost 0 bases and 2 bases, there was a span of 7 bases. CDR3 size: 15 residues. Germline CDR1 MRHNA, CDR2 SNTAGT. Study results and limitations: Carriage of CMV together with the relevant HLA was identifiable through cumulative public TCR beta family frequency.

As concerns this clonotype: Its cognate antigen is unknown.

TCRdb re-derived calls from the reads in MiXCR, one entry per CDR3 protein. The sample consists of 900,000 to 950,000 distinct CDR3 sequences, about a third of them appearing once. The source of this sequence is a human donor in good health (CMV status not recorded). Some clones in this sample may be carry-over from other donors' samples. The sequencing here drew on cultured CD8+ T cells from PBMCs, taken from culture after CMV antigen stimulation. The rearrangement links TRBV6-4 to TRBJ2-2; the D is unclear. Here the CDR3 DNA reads TGTGCCAGCAGTGACTCAGACGGAAACACCGGGGAGCTGTTTTTT. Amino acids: CASSDSDGNTGELFF.